Here is one T cell receptor (beta chain) with its context. Source study methods: Amplification with reference gene primers provided the estimates of nucleated cell counts. This table comes from immunoSEQ multiplex PCR, and its TCRdb copy is limited to in-frame clones, with some not included. V and J calls and clone size come straight from that table; D and trimming were deduced from the DNA. The data contain about 140,000 clones, 65% to 85% of them singletons. This entry belongs to a study of blood T cell repertoires in COVID-19. Across the study: Collection of acute and convalescent COVID-19 samples took place in the United States, Italy and Spain. Nucleic acid was either cDNA or gDNA, and it came from T cells, B-cell-depleted T cells, or PBMCs.

CDR1 LNHDA and CDR2 SQIVND come from the germline V gene (reference sequence). V lost 3 bases and J 0 bases, leaving 8 bases between the germline ends. This CDR3 contains 14 residues. The sequence was collected from a woman in her sixties or seventies with acute or convalescent COVID-19. V gene TRBV19 combines with J gene TRBJ1-1; D perhaps matches TRBD1 (5 bases). Sequencing input: peripheral blood. The CDR3 sequence: CASSIGGMNTEAFF. DNA of the CDR3: TGTGCCAGTAGTATCGGGGGGATGAACACTGAAGCTTTCTTT.